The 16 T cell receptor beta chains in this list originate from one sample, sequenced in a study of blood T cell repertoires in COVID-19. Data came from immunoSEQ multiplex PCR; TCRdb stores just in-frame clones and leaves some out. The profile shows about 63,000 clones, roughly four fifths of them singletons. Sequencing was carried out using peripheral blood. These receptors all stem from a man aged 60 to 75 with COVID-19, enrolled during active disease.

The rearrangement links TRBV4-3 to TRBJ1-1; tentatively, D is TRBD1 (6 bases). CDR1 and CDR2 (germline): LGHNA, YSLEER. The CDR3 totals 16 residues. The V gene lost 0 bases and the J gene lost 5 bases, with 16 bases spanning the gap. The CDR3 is CASSQEGAGVETEAFF. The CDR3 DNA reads TGCGCCAGCAGCCAAGAGGGGGCCGGGGTTGAGACTGAAGCTTTCTTT.

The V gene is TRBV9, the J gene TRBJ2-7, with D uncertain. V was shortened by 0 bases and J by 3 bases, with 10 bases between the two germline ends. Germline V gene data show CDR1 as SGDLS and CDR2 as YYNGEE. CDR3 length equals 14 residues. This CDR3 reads CASSVGAVNYEQYF. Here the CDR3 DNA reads TGTGCCAGCAGCGTAGGTGCAGTCAACTACGAGCAGTACTTC. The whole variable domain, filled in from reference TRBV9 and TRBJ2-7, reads DSGVTQTPKHLITATGQRVTLRCSPRSGDLSVYWYQQSLDQGLQFLIQYYNGEERAKGNILERFSAQQFPDLHSELNLSSLELGDSALYFCASSVGAVNYEQYFGPGTRLTVT.

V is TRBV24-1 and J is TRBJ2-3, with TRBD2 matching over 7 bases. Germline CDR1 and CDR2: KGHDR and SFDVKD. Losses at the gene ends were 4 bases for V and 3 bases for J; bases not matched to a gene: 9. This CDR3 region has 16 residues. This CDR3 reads CATSDYSSSGTDTQYF. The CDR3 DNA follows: TGTGCCACCAGTGACTATTCATCTAGCGGAACAGATACGCAGTATTTT.

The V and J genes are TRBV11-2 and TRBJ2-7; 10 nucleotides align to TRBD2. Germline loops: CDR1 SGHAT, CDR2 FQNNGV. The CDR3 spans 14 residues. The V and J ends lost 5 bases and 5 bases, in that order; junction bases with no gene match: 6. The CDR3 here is CASSLAGVHDEQYF. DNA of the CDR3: TGTGCCAGCAGCCTAGCGGGAGTCCACGACGAGCAGTACTTC.

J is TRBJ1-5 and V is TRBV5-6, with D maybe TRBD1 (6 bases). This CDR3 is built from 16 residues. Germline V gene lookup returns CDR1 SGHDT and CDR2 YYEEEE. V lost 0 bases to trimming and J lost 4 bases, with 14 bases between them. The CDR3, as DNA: TGTGCCAGCAGCTTGGCCCAGGGGACCGATAATCAGCCCCAGCATTTT. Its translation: CASSLAQGTDNQPQHF.

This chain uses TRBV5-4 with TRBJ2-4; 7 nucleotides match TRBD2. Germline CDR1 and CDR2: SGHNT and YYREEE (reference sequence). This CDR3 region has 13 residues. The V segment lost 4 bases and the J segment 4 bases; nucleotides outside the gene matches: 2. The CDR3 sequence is CASSGGGKNIQYF. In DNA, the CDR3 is TGTGCCAGCAGCGGGGGAGGGAAAAACATTCAGTACTTC.

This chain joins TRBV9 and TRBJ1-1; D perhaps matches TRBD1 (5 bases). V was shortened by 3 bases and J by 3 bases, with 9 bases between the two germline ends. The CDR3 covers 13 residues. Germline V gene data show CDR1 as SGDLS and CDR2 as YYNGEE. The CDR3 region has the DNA TGTGCCAGCAGCGGGGGCCTTCACACTGAAGCTTTCTTT. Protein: CASSGGLHTEAFF.

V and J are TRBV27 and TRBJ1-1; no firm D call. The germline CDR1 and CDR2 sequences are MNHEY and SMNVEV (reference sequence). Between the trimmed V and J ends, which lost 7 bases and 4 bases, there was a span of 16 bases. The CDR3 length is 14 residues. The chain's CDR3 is CASNPGLSGTEAFF. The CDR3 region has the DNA TGTGCCAGCAACCCGGGGTTGAGCGGCACTGAAGCTTTCTTT.

Here the CDR3 reads CASSPSDTVGEQYF. CDR3 DNA: TGTGCCAGCAGCCCTTCGGACACTGTAGGGGAGCAGTACTTC. The chain links TRBV9 to TRBJ2-7, with D tentatively TRBD1 (5 bases). The V gene's germline CDR1 is SGDLS and CDR2 YYNGEE. This CDR3 comprises 14 residues. With 4 bases removed from V and 7 bases from J, the gap between germline ends came to 18 bases. Drawing the rest from reference TRBV9 and TRBJ2-7, the complete variable domain is DSGVTQTPKHLITATGQRVTLRCSPRSGDLSVYWYQQSLDQGLQFLIQYYNGEERAKGNILERFSAQQFPDLHSELNLSSLELGDSALYFCASSPSDTVGEQYFGPGTRLTVT.

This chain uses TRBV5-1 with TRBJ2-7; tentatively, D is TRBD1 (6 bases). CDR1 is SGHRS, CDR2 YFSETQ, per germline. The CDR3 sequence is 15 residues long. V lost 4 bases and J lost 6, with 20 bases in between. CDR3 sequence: CASSVGLQGLSEQYF. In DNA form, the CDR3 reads TGCGCCAGCAGCGTGGGGTTGCAGGGGTTAAGCGAGCAGTACTTC. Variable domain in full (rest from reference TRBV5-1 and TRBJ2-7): KAGVTQTPRYLIKTRGQQVTLSCSPISGHRSVSWYQQTPGQGLQFLFEYFSETQRNKGNFPGRFSGRQFSNSRSEMNVSTLELGDSALYLCASSVGLQGLSEQYFGPGTRLTVT.

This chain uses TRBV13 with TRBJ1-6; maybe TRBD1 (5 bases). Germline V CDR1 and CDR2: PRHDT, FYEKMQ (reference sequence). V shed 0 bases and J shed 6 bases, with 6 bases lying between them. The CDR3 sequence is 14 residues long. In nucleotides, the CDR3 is TGTGCCAGCAGCTTAGGCCAGGGTAATTCACCCCTCCACTTT. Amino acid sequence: CASSLGQGNSPLHF.

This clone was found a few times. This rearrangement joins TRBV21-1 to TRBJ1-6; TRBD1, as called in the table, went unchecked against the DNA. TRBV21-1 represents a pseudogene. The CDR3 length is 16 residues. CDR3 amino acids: CASSKAPDRGCSPLHF. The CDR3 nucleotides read TGTGCCAGCAGCAAAGCTCCGGACAGGGGGTGTTCACCCCTCCACTTT.

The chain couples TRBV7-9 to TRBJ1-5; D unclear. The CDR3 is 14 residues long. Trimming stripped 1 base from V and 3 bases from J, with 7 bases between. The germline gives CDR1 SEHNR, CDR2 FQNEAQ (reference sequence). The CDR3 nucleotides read TGTGCCAGCAGCTTAGGGGCACCCAATCAGCCCCAGCATTTT. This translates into CASSLGAPNQPQHF. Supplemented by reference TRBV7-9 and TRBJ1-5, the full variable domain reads DTGVSQNPRHKITKRGQNVTFRCDPISEHNRLYWYRQTLGQGPEFLTYFQNEAQLEKSRLLSDRFSAERPKGSFSTLEIQRTEQGDSAMYLCASSLGAPNQPQHFGDGTRLSIL.

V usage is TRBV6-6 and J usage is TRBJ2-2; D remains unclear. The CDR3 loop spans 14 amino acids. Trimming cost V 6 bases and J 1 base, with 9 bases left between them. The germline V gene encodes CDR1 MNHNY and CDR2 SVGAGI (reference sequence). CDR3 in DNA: TGTGCCAGCAGCCGAGGAGAGAACACCGGGGAGCTGTTTTTT. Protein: CASSRGENTGELFF.

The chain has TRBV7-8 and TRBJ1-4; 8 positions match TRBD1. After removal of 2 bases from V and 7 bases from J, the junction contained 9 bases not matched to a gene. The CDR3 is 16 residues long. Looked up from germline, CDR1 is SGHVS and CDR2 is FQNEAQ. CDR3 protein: CASSLKWDRLSEKLFF. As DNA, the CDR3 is TGTGCCAGCAGCTTAAAGTGGGACAGGCTTTCTGAAAAACTGTTTTTT.

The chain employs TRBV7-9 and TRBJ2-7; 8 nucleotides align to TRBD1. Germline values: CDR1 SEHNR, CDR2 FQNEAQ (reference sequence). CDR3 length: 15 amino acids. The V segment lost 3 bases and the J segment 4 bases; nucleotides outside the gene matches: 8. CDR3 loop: CASSLYDRGQYEQYF. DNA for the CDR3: TGTGCCAGCAGCTTGTATGACAGGGGCCAATACGAGCAGTACTTC.